This TCR beta chain derives from a study of Ad26.COV2.S vaccination and SARS-CoV-2 variants. Profiling relied on immunoSEQ multiplex PCR, and the TCRdb table lists in-frame clones only, not all of them. The sample holds approximately 97,000 clones, over 60% seen once. The CDR3 runs 14 residues. Per germline, CDR1 GTSNPN and CDR2 SVGIG (reference sequence). Trimming removed 2 bases from V and 6 bases from J, with 14 bases in between. The genes are TRBV30 and TRBJ1-5, with no clear D. The sequences come from peripheral blood, collected after recovery from COVID-19. The clonotype originates from a human donor who had recovered from COVID-19. This chain's CDR3 is CAWSPGARRQPQHF. In DNA, the CDR3 is TGTGCCTGGAGTCCGGGTGCCCGGCGTCAGCCCCAGCATTTT.